Each of the 13 T cell receptor beta chains below was sequenced from the same sample in a study of monozygotic twins with inflammatory bowel disease. Reprocessing the 5' RACE reads, TCRdb reports a single entry for every CDR3 protein and omits DNA. Its table lists 300,000 to 350,000 distinct CDR3 sequences. Material for sequencing was blood. Receptors originate from a human donor with ulcerative colitis or Crohn's disease, or a healthy co-twin of an affected twin (not recorded which).

This CDR3 is CASSLNRGNTIYF. The chain uses TRBV12-3 or TRBV12-4 and TRBJ1-3; TCRdb indicates TRBD1, and absent DNA this call remains unverified. The CDR3 length is 13 residues.

The V gene is TRBV5-1, the J gene TRBJ2-1; TCRdb designates TRBD1, a call that cannot be tested without DNA. The CDR3 sequence is 16 residues long. CDR1 SGHRS and CDR2 YFSETQ come from the germline V gene. This CDR3 is CASSLNPGTENNEQFF. Looking up the rest from reference TRBV5-1 and TRBJ2-1 gives the full variable domain: KAGVTQTPRYLIKTRGQQVTLSCSPISGHRSVSWYQQTPGQGLQFLFEYFSETQRNKGNFPGRFSGRQFSNSRSEMNVSTLELGDSALYLCASSLNPGTENNEQFFGPGTRLTVL.

The chain joins TRBV5-1 to TRBJ2-3; the TCRdb D gene call, TRBD2, has no DNA to confirm it. Looked up from germline, CDR1 is SGHRS and CDR2 is YFSETQ. The CDR3 runs to 14 residues. The CDR3 protein is CASSPVLAGDTQYF.

J is TRBJ2-3 and V is TRBV29-1. The CDR3 consists of 12 residues. CDR1 is SQVTM and CDR2 is ANQGSEA in the germline V gene. CDR3: CSVRHPTDTQYF.

The chain recombines TRBV28 with TRBJ2-3; absent DNA, TCRdb's TRBD1 call cannot be checked. The CDR3 contains 15 residues. Per the germline V gene, CDR1 is MDHEN and CDR2 is SYDVKM. The chain's CDR3 is CASSSGQGWTDTQYF. Combining the CDR3 with reference TRBV28 and TRBJ2-3 gives the whole variable domain DVKVTQSSRYLVKRTGEKVFLECVQDMDHENMFWYRQDPGLGLRLIYFSYDVKMKEKGDIPEGYSVSREKKERFSLILESASTNQTSMYLCASSSGQGWTDTQYFGPGTRLTVL.

This chain links TRBV5-1 with TRBJ2-2. CDR1 is SGHRS and CDR2 is YFSETQ in the germline V gene. The CDR3 is 15 amino acids. CDR3 sequence reads: CASSLQGLDTGELFF.

This sequence joins TRBV12-3 or TRBV12-4 and TRBJ2-5; lacking DNA, the TRBD2 call made by TCRdb goes unchecked. The CDR3 runs 15 residues. CDR3 loop: CASNGGEGVKETQYF.

The gene calls are TRBV29-1 and TRBJ2-7; TCRdb names TRBD1, which stays unverified in the absence of DNA. There are 13 residues in the CDR3. Germline CDR1 SQVTM, CDR2 ANQGSEA. The CDR3 region is CSVAGTASYEQYF.

The chain carries TRBV11-2 and TRBJ2-1; TCRdb reports TRBD1, a call that lacks DNA to check it against. Germline V lookup: CDR1 SGHAT, CDR2 FQNNGV. The CDR3 is made up of 16 amino acids. CDR3: CASSLRVGQGRSEQFF.

V is TRBV9 and J is TRBJ2-1. This CDR3 has 14 amino acids. Germline V gene lookup returns CDR1 SGDLS and CDR2 YYNGEE. CDR3 residues: CASSVEAAYNEQFF.

The chain couples TRBV5-5 to TRBJ2-7; TCRdb outputs TRBD1, but without DNA this stays unchecked. The CDR3 covers 14 residues. From germline, CDR1 is SGHKS and CDR2 YYEKEE (reference sequence). The CDR3 spells CASRRVGGGYEQYF.

The chain is built from TRBV27 and TRBJ2-1; absent DNA, TCRdb's TRBD2 call cannot be checked. Germline V gives CDR1 MNHEY, CDR2 SMNVEV (reference sequence). The CDR3 extends over 16 amino acids. CDR3 protein: CASRLAGPIRYNEQFF.

This chain connects TRBV7-9 to TRBJ2-6. The germline gives CDR1 SEHNR, CDR2 FQNEAQ (reference sequence). The CDR3 extends over 13 amino acids. The CDR3 loop reads CASSRRGANVLTF. Full variable domain (remainder filled in from reference TRBV7-9 and TRBJ2-6): DTGVSQNPRHKITKRGQNVTFRCDPISEHNRLYWYRQTLGQGPEFLTYFQNEAQLEKSRLLSDRFSAERPKGSFSTLEIQRTEQGDSAMYLCASSRRGANVLTFGAGSRLTVL.